The sequence of this T cell receptor (beta chain) was determined in a study of molecular identifiers for immune sequencing clone quantification. TCRdb analysed the PCR reads with MiXCR anew, one entry per CDR3 protein. The sample holds about half a million distinct CDR3 sequences; roughly 25% are singletons and the top ten take just over 0.75%. Sorted cells numbering roughly 19,000 to 1,100,000, with 10%, 30% or 50% RNA, yielded the naive CD8 libraries. CDR1 is SGHNT and CDR2 is YENEEA in the germline V gene. V was clipped by 1 base and J by 6 bases; unmatched bases: 6. This CDR3 contains 15 residues. The sample holds a few counts of this clonotype.

The chain recombines TRBV11-3 with TRBJ2-1; 7 nucleotides align to TRBD2. This clonotype originated in a human donor in good health. Some libraries in this study had Jurkat cell RNA spiked in. Input material: naive CD8+ T cells from blood, with Jurkat cell RNA spiked in. Subset of the sample: FACS-sorted CD8+CD4-CCR7+CD45RA+ naive T cells. CDR3 DNA sequence: TGTGCCAGCAGCTTAGTTTCGGGACTAATCAATGAGCAGTTCTTC. Translated: CASSLVSGLINEQFF.